A selection of T cell receptor beta chains follows, all from one sample in a study of blood T cell repertoires in COVID-19. Libraries were prepared by immunoSEQ multiplex PCR; TCRdb keeps only in-frame clonotypes and omits some of them. The table has approximately 200,000 clones, about 85% seen once. The material sequenced was peripheral blood. The origin of the receptors is a woman in her twenties or thirties with active or convalescent COVID-19. Both conserved end residues are part of each CDR3. The D gene is left open where the match is weak. Clone sizes are given selectively: once, few, many, or a class where the clone is expanded.

>-|TRBJ2-5|-|TRBV9
CASSAGNQETQYF
TGTGCCAGCAGCGCAGGGAACCAAGAGACCCAGTACTTC
>-|TRBJ1-2|-|TRBV27
CASSSSSVRWGAGGYTF
TGTGCCAGCAGTTCCTCTTCGGTTAGGTGGGGTGCGGGGGGCTACACCTTC
>-|TRBJ2-1|TRBD2|TRBV28
CASSLLGGSLNNEQFF
TGTGCCAGCAGTTTATTGGGGGGGTCTTTAAACAATGAGCAGTTCTTC
>-|TRBJ2-2|-|TRBV3-1/TRBV3-2
CASSNAAGVHGELFF
TGTGCCAGCAGCAACGCGGCAGGGGTGCACGGGGAGCTGTTTTTT
>-|TRBJ1-5|TRBD1|TRBV9
CASSAGQGGQPQHF
TGTGCCAGCAGCGCGGGACAGGGAGGTCAGCCCCAGCATTTT
>-|TRBJ2-7|-|TRBV19
CASSAGTHYEQYF
TGTGCCAGTAGTGCCGGGACACACTACGAGCAGTACTTC
>-|TRBJ2-4|-|TRBV9
CASSVLEGRPKNIQYF
TGTGCCAGCAGCGTACTGGAGGGGAGACCCAAAAACATTCAGTACTTC
>-|TRBJ1-6|-|TRBV6-5
CASSYVYSSYNSPLHF
TGTGCCAGCAGTTACGTTTACAGCTCCTATAATTCACCCCTCCACTTT
>-|TRBJ2-7|TRBD2|TRBV19
CASSITTSGSRSYEQYF
TGTGCCAGTAGTATTACGACTAGCGGGAGCCGTTCCTACGAGCAGTACTTC
>-|TRBJ1-1|-|TRBV30
CAWRRYWNTEAFF
TGTGCCTGGAGACGGTACTGGAACACTGAAGCTTTCTTT
>-|TRBJ1-4|TRBD1|TRBV4-2
CASSHLDRGLPGEKLFF
TGTGCCAGCAGCCACTTGGACAGGGGGCTGCCTGGTGAAAAACTGTTTTTT
>-|TRBJ2-5|TRBD2|TRBV5-1
CASSNWGGETQYF
TGCGCCAGCAGCAATTGGGGGGGAGAGACCCAGTACTTC
>-|TRBJ2-1|TRBD2|TRBV10-2
CASGPGLAGGGSYNEQFF
TGCGCCAGCGGTCCGGGACTAGCGGGGGGAGGCTCCTACAATGAGCAGTTCTTC
>-|TRBJ2-2|-|TRBV5-1
CASSLEGVGGELFF
TGCGCCAGCAGCCTGGAGGGGGTAGGCGGGGAGCTGTTTTTT
>-|TRBJ1-2|TRBD1|TRBV18
CASSPDRGRGYTF
TGTGCCAGCTCACCAGACAGGGGACGGGGCTACACCTTC
>-|TRBJ1-2|-|TRBV29-1
CSVGGGSEFNYGYTF
TGCAGCGTGGGGGGAGGTAGTGAATTTAACTATGGCTACACCTTC
>once|TRBJ2-5|TRBD2|TRBV12-5
CASGHGLAGETQYF
TGTGCTAGTGGCCACGGACTAGCTGGCGAGACCCAGTACTTC
>-|TRBJ1-1|TRBD1|TRBV4-1
CASSQDLGTGISEAFF
TGCGCCAGCAGCCAAGATCTGGGGACAGGGATATCTGAAGCTTTCTTT
>-|TRBJ2-3|TRBD1|TRBV7-9
CASSTNRGPDTQYF
TGTGCCAGCAGCACAAACAGGGGACCAGATACGCAGTATTTT
>once|TRBJ2-2|TRBD1|TRBV19
CASRGRGTGFAGELFF
TGTGCCAGTAGGGGGAGGGGGACAGGGTTCGCCGGGGAGCTGTTTTTT
>-|TRBJ1-1|-|TRBV3-1/TRBV3-2
CASSQGRGNTEAFF
TGTGCCAGCAGCCAAGGCCGGGGGAACACTGAAGCTTTCTTT
>-|TRBJ1-3|TRBD1|TRBV11-3
CASSTQGASSGNTIYF
TGTGCCAGCAGCACGCAGGGGGCGAGCTCTGGAAACACCATATATTTT
>-|TRBJ2-1|TRBD2|TRBV13
CASSPQLAGTYNEQFF
TGTGCCAGCAGTCCTCAACTAGCGGGGACCTACAATGAGCAGTTCTTC
>-|TRBJ1-2|-|TRBV5-1
CASSRGTANYGYTF
TGCGCCAGCAGCAGGGGGACGGCGAACTATGGCTACACCTTC